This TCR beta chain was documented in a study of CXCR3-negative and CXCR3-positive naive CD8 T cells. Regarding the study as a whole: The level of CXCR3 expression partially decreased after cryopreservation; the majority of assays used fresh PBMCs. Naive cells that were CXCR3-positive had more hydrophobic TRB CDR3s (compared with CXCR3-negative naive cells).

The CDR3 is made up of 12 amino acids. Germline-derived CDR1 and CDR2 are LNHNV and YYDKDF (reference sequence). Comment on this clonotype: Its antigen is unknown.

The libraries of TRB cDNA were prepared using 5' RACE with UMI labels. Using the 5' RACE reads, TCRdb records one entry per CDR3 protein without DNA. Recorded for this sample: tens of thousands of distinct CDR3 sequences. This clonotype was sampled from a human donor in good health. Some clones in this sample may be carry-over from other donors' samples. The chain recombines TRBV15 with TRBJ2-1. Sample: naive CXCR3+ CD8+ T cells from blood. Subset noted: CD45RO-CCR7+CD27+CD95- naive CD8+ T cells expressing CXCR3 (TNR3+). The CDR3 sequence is CATAAETGEQFF.